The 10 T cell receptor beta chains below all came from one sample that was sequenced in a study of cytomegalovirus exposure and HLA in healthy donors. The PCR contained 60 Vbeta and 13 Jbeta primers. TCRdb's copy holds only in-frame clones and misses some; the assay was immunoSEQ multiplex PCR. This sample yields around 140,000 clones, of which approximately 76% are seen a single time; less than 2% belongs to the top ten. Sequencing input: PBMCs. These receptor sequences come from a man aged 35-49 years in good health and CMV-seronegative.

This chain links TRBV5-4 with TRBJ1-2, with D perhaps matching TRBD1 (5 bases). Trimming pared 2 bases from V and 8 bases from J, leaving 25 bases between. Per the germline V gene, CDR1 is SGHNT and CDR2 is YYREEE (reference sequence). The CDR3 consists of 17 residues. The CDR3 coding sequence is TGTGCCAGCAGCTTAGGGGCCGCAGTTACCTCCCCAGGCGGCTACACCTTC. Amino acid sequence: CASSLGAAVTSPGGYTF.

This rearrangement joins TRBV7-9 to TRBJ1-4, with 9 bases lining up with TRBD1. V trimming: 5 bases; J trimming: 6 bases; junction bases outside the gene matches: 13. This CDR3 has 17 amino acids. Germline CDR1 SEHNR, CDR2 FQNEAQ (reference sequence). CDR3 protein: CASSQESGQGFYEKLFF. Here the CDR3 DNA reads TGTGCCAGCAGCCAAGAATCGGGACAGGGATTTTATGAAAAACTGTTTTTT.

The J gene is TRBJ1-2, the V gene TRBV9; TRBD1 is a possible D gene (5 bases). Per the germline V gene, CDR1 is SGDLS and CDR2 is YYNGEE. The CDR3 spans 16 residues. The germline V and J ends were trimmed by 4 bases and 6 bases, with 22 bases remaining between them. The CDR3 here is CASSPQAPGPIDGYTF. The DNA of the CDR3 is TGTGCCAGCAGCCCCCAAGCACCAGGGCCCATCGATGGCTACACCTTC.

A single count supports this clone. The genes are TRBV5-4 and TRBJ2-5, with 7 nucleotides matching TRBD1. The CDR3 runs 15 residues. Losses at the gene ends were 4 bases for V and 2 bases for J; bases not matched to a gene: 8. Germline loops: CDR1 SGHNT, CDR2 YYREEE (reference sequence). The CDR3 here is CASSHTGTEQETQYF. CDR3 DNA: TGTGCCAGCAGCCACACCGGGACAGAGCAAGAGACCCAGTACTTC. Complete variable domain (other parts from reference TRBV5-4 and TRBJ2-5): ETGVTQSPTHLIKTRGQQVTLRCSSQSGHNTVSWYQQALGQGPQFIFQYYREEENGRGNFPPRFSGLQFPNYSSELNVNALELDDSALYLCASSHTGTEQETQYFGPGTRLLVL.

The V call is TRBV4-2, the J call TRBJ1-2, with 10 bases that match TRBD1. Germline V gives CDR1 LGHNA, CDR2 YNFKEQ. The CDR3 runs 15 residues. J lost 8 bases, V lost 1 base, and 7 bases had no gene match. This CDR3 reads CASSQGGQGLGGYTF. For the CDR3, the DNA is TGTGCCAGCAGCCAAGGGGGACAGGGGTTAGGGGGCTACACCTTC.

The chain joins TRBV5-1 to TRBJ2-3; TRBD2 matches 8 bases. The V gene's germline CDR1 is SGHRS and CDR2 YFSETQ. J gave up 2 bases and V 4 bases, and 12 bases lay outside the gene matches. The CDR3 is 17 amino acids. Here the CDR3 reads CASSLAASGRVTDTQYF. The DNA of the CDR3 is TGCGCCAGCAGCCTGGCAGCTAGCGGGCGGGTCACAGATACGCAGTATTTT.

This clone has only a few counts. The CDR3 nucleotides read TGTGCCAGCAGCGGCGAGGGACAGCGAGGCACAGATACGCAGTATTTT. Its protein product is CASSGEGQRGTDTQYF. The chain carries TRBV7-8 and TRBJ2-3, with 7 bases lining up with TRBD1. Trimming took 5 bases from V and 1 from J; bases not matched to a gene: 9. This CDR3 region has 16 residues. Germline loops: CDR1 SGHVS, CDR2 FQNEAQ.

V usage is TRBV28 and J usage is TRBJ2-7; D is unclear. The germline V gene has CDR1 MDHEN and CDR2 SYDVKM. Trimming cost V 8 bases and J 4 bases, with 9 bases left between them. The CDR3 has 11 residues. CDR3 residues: CASQRVYEQYF. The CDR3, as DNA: TGTGCCAGCCAACGCGTTTACGAGCAGTACTTC. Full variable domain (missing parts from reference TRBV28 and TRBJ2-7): DVKVTQSSRYLVKRTGEKVFLECVQDMDHENMFWYRQDPGLGLRLIYFSYDVKMKEKGDIPEGYSVSREKKERFSLILESASTNQTSMYLCASQRVYEQYFGPGTRLTVT.

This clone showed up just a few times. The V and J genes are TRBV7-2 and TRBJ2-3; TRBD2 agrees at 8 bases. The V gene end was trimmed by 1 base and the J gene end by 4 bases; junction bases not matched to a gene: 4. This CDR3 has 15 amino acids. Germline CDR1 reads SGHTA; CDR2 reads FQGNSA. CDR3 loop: CASSLGSSGADTQYF. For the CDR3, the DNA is TGTGCCAGCAGCTTAGGGAGTAGCGGGGCAGATACGCAGTATTTT.

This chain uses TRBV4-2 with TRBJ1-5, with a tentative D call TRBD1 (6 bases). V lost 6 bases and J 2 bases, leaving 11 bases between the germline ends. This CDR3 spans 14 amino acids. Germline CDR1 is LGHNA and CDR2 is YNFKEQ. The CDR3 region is CASRASGGNQPQHF. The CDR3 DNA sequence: TGTGCCAGCAGGGCCTCAGGGGGCAATCAGCCCCAGCATTTT.